This TCR beta chain is from a study of technical replicates of blood from several donors. Germline CDR1 and CDR2: LGHNT and FRNRAP. CDR3 size: 13 residues. V gave up 3 bases and J gave up 9 bases; unmatched junction bases: 3. The method was immunoSEQ multiplex PCR; TCRdb's version includes in-frame clones alone and lacks a portion of them. The sample yields 55,000 to 75,000 clones, roughly nine tenths seen once. The chain combines TRBV12-5 with TRBJ2-1; 9 bases line up with TRBD2. This receptor was obtained from a human donor in good health. Some clones in this sample may be carry-over from other donors' samples. The specimen was PBMCs. The CDR3 loop is CASGFSGSREQFF. The CDR3 region has the DNA TGTGCTAGTGGTTTTAGCGGGAGCCGTGAGCAGTTCTTC.